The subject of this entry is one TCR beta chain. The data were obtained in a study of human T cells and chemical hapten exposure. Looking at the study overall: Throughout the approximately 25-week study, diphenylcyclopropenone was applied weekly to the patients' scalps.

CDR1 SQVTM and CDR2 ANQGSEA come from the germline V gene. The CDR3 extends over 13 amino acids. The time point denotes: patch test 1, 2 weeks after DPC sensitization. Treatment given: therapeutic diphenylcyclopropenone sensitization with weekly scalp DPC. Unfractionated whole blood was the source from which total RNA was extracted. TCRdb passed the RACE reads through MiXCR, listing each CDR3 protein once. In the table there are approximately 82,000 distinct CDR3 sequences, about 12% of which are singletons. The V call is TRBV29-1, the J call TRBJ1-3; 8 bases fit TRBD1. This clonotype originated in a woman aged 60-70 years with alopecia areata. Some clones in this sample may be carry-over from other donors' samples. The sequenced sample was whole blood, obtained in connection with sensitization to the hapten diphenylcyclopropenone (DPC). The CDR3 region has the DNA TGCTCCGGCTGGGACAGGTTGATAAACACCATATATTTT. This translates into CSGWDRLINTIYF.